A single sample is the source of the 30 T cell receptor beta chains below, sequenced in a study of Graves' ophthalmopathy and Graves' hyperthyroidism. RNA transcripts were the template, and TCR beta CDR3 regions were amplified from them. An opening RT-PCR round employed HTBI primers and preceded a second-round multiplex PCR. MiXCR was run by TCRdb on the multiplex PCR reads, yielding one entry per CDR3 protein. The profile shows 600,000 to 650,000 distinct CDR3 sequences, about 20% of them singletons. Sequences were obtained from peripheral blood. Receptor source: a woman between 18 and 29 years old with stable Graves' hyperthyroidism. Some clones in this sample may be carry-over from other donors' samples.

This clonotype was found many times. At one boundary the junction diverges from the germline segment, which might be a read error. V is TRBV12-3 or TRBV12-4 and J is TRBJ2-2; 9 positions match TRBD1. The CDR3 loop spans 15 amino acids. The CDR3 sequence: CASSIWTGVTGGLFF. CDR3 in DNA: TGTGCCAGCAGCATATGGACAGGGGTAACCGGGGGGCTGTTTTTT.

This sequence joins TRBV7-2 and TRBJ2-7, with TRBD2 identical over 13 bases. CDR1 is SGHTA and CDR2 is FQGNSA in the germline V gene. Trimming removed 3 bases from V and 6 bases from J; junction bases left unmatched: 5. This CDR3 is 15 amino acids long. CDR3 in amino acids: CASSFGLAGVGEQYF. The CDR3 DNA reads as TGTGCCAGCAGCTTCGGACTAGCGGGAGTAGGCGAGCAGTACTTC.

The chain is built from TRBV11-2 and TRBJ1-2; 8 positions agree with TRBD1. CDR1 SGHAT and CDR2 FQNNGV come from the germline V gene. This CDR3 is built from 16 residues. V lost 4 bases and J lost 3; bases outside the gene matches: 10. The CDR3 coding sequence is TGTGCCAGCAGCTCGAATAAAGGACAGGGTCACTATGGCTACACCTTC. Its protein is CASSSNKGQGHYGYTF.

This clonotype was counted many times. The rearrangement uses TRBV12-3 or TRBV12-4 and TRBJ1-2; unclear D gene. CDR3 size: 14 residues. The ends were cut back, 5 bases at V and 6 bases at J, with 16 bases in the middle. As DNA, the CDR3 is TGTGCCAGCAGTCCCCCGGGGTGGATAGATGGCTACACCTTC. Translated: CASSPPGWIDGYTF.

This clonotype occurred many times. The chain recombines TRBV19 with TRBJ2-2, with TRBD1 identical over 8 bases. Germline-derived CDR1 and CDR2 are LNHDA and SQIVND (reference sequence). This CDR3 comprises 15 residues. With 7 bases clipped from V and 3 bases from J, the junction kept 7 bases outside the gene matches. CDR3 sequence reads: CASKRTGLYTGELFF. The DNA of the CDR3 is TGTGCCAGTAAAAGGACAGGGTTGTACACCGGGGAGCTGTTTTTT.

At least ten counts were recorded for this clonotype. This rearrangement joins TRBV27 to TRBJ2-7; tentatively, D is TRBD1 or TRBD2 (5 bases each). V lost 6 bases and J lost 0, with 15 bases in between. CDR1 is MNHEY and CDR2 is SMNVEV in the germline V gene (reference sequence). The CDR3 has 15 amino acids. CDR3 nucleotides: TGTGCCAGCAGGGGACCGGCAGGGCCCTCCTACGAGCAGTACTTC. The encoded protein is CASRGPAGPSYEQYF.

In this sample, this clonotype turned up many times. The gene calls are TRBV6-5 and TRBJ2-7; possibly TRBD1 for D (6 bases). This CDR3 contains 14 residues. Germline V gene sequence: CDR1 MNHEY, CDR2 SVGAGI. Deletions cut 8 bases from V and 3 bases from J, with 17 bases between. CDR3: CASGYHRAFYEQYF. CDR3 in DNA: TGTGCCAGCGGCTACCACAGGGCATTCTACGAGCAGTACTTC.

The genes are TRBV2 and TRBJ1-2; 8 bases line up with TRBD1. The CDR3 runs to 15 residues. CDR1 is SNHLY and CDR2 is FYNNEI in the germline V gene. J was trimmed by 6 bases and V by 5 bases; bases with no gene match: 11. In DNA form, the CDR3 reads TGTGCCAGCAGTCTTTGGACAGGGCCGAAGAATGGCTACACCTTC. This gives the protein CASSLWTGPKNGYTF.

CDR3 sequence (DNA): TGTGCCAGCAGACTGGAGGGCAGGGGCGTCGGGGAGCTGTTTTTT. Protein: CASRLEGRGVGELFF. The chain combines TRBV27 with TRBJ2-2; D assignment may be TRBD1 or TRBD2 (6 bases each). The CDR3 length is 15 residues. CDR1 is MNHEY, CDR2 SMNVEV, per germline (reference sequence). Trimming pared 6 bases from V and 7 bases from J, leaving 18 bases between.

This clonotype was counted a few times. The V gene is TRBV2, the J gene TRBJ2-3; 7 bases are a match to TRBD1. Per the germline V gene, CDR1 is SNHLY and CDR2 is FYNNEI. Unmatched junction bases numbered 6, after V lost 7 bases and J lost 2 bases. The CDR3 extends over 14 amino acids. Here the CDR3 reads CASNLQGPTDTQYF. The DNA for the CDR3 is TGTGCCAGCAACCTACAGGGGCCCACAGATACGCAGTATTTT.

In its sample, this clonotype was seen many times. The V and J genes are TRBV6-2 or TRBV6-3 and TRBJ1-1; D gene unclear. This CDR3 has 13 amino acids. Germline V gene data show CDR1 as MNHEY and CDR2 as SVGEGT. Trimming took off 2 bases at V and 3 bases at J, with 7 bases between the two ends. DNA for the CDR3: TGTGCCAGCAGTTACGGCAGCTACACTGAAGCTTTCTTT. Translated, it gives CASSYGSYTEAFF.

This clonotype has at least ten counts. J is TRBJ2-5 and V is TRBV28, with 9 bases identical to TRBD1. Germline V lookup: CDR1 MDHEN, CDR2 SYDVKM. The V gene end was trimmed by 7 bases and the J gene end by 5 bases; junction bases not matched to a gene: 11. The CDR3 has 15 residues. The CDR3 reads CASIAGTGFGETQYF. CDR3 nucleotide sequence: TGTGCCAGCATTGCAGGGACAGGGTTTGGGGAGACCCAGTACTTC.

This clonotype came up many times. J is TRBJ2-2 and V is TRBV11-2; D call uncertain. Trimming cost V 5 bases and J 6 bases, with 19 bases left between them. Germline CDR1 and CDR2: SGHAT and FQNNGV. The CDR3 runs 16 residues. In DNA form, the CDR3 reads TGTGCCAGCAGCCAAGAAGCGAACTGGTTTTCCGGGGAGCTGTTTTTT. Amino acid sequence: CASSQEANWFSGELFF.

The chain uses TRBV4-1 and TRBJ2-2; 8 positions match TRBD1. Trimming removed 1 base from V and 6 bases from J; junction bases left unmatched: 7. This CDR3 is 16 amino acids long. The germline gives CDR1 MGHRA, CDR2 YSYEKL. The DNA of the CDR3 is TGCGCCAGCAGCCAAGGGACAGGGTTCGCGGCCGGGGAGCTGTTTTTT. Its protein is CASSQGTGFAAGELFF.

The rearrangement uses TRBV12-3 or TRBV12-4 and TRBJ1-2, with D possibly TRBD1 on 6 matching bases. The CDR3 totals 17 residues. Trimming took off 4 bases at V and 2 bases at J, with 20 bases between the two ends. CDR3 protein: CASSSQARDTINYGYTF. CDR3 DNA sequence: TGTGCCAGCAGTTCCCAAGCCCGGGACACGATAAACTATGGCTACACCTTC.

The chain links TRBV20-1 to TRBJ1-1; no clear D. This CDR3 spans 14 amino acids. Germline values: CDR1 DFQATT, CDR2 SNEGSKA (reference sequence). V was clipped by 0 bases and J by 0 bases, with 8 bases between them. CDR3 in DNA: TGCAGTGCTAGAGATCCCGCCCTGAACACTGAAGCTTTCTTT. Translation gives CSARDPALNTEAFF.

This clonotype was observed at least ten times. The chain links TRBV12-3 or TRBV12-4 to TRBJ1-2; D is undetermined. V shed 3 bases and J shed 4 bases, with 15 bases lying between them. This CDR3 region has 15 residues. DNA for the CDR3: TGTGCCAGCAGTTTGAACATCGATACTGGCTATGGCTACACCTTC. Translation: CASSLNIDTGYGYTF.

This clonotype was recorded many times. This chain connects TRBV3-1 to TRBJ2-4; D uncertain. V gave up 0 bases and J gave up 0 bases, with 6 bases separating them. CDR3 length equals 15 residues. Germline V gives CDR1 LGHDT, CDR2 YNNKEL (reference sequence). CDR3 sequence (DNA): TGTGCCAGCAGCCAAGATCAGGTAGCCAAAAACATTCAGTACTTC. Protein product: CASSQDQVAKNIQYF.

The sample holds a few counts of this clonotype. The chain uses TRBV30 and TRBJ2-7; D remains unclear. CDR1 is GTSNPN, CDR2 SVGIG, per germline (reference sequence). The length of the CDR3 is 12 residues. V lost 4 bases and J lost 6, with 13 bases in between. The CDR3 nucleotides are TGTGCCTGGATTCCTACTATGGGCGAGCAGTACTTC. Translating it yields CAWIPTMGEQYF.

The rearrangement links TRBV5-5 to TRBJ1-5; D not certain. Germline loops: CDR1 SGHKS, CDR2 YYEKEE (reference sequence). V was pared by 5 bases and J by 0 bases, with 15 bases between. There are 16 residues in the CDR3. The DNA for the CDR3 is TGTGCCAGCAGGTCCACCGGCAGCGATAGCAATCAGCCCCAGCATTTT. As protein: CASRSTGSDSNQPQHF. Filled out from reference TRBV5-5 and TRBJ1-5, the complete variable domain reads DAGVTQSPTHLIKTRGQQVTLRCSPISGHKSVSWYQQVLGQGPQFIFQYYEKEERGRGNFPDRFSARQFPNYSSELNVNALLLGDSALYLCASRSTGSDSNQPQHFGDGTRLSIL.

The chain has TRBV5-1 and TRBJ2-2, with 7 nucleotides matching TRBD2. This CDR3 comprises 18 residues. In germline, CDR1 is SGHRS, CDR2 YFSETQ. Trimming took 0 bases from V and 3 from J; bases not matched to a gene: 11. The CDR3 reads CASSLEPPHGGYTGELFF. The DNA of the CDR3 is TGCGCCAGCAGCTTGGAACCCCCACACGGGGGGTACACCGGGGAGCTGTTTTTT.

This clonotype appeared many times. V is TRBV19 and J is TRBJ1-1; D remains ambiguous. The V gene lost 4 bases and the J gene lost 6 bases, with 15 bases spanning the gap. CDR1 is LNHDA, CDR2 SQIVND, per germline (reference sequence). The CDR3 is 14 amino acids. CDR3 in amino acids: CASSKVGPGAEAFF. CDR3 bases: TGTGCCAGTAGTAAAGTCGGCCCCGGGGCTGAAGCTTTCTTT.

CDR3 nucleotides: TGTGCCACCAGCAGAGAACCTAGCGGGAGTGAGACCCAGTACTTC. Its protein is CATSREPSGSETQYF. The genes are TRBV15 and TRBJ2-5; 10 bases are a match to TRBD2. This CDR3 comprises 15 residues. Germline CDR1 LNHNV, CDR2 YYDKDF (reference sequence). J was trimmed by 5 bases and V by 0 bases; bases with no gene match: 3.

Ten or more counts support this clonotype. The V and J genes are TRBV12-3 or TRBV12-4 and TRBJ2-6, with D hard to call. The germline V and J ends were trimmed by 3 bases and 1 base, with 7 bases remaining between them. The CDR3 has 15 residues. In nucleotides, the CDR3 is TGTGCCAGCAGTTTGAGGAAATCTGGGGCCAACGTCCTGACTTTC. This codes for CASSLRKSGANVLTF.

This clonotype appeared many times. The rearrangement links TRBV12-3 or TRBV12-4 to TRBJ2-5, with D possibly being TRBD2 (6 bases). The CDR3 sequence is 14 residues long. V was clipped by 1 base and J by 5 bases, with 11 bases between them. CDR3 nucleotide sequence: TGTGCCAGCAGTTTAGGTGGGGGGAGGGAGACCCAGTACTTC. This translates into CASSLGGGRETQYF.

This clonotype was found many times. The chain is built from TRBV6-5 and TRBJ2-7; possible D gene TRBD1, 5 bases. V was clipped by 2 bases and J by 3 bases, with 11 bases between them. The CDR3 contains 14 residues. Looked up from germline, CDR1 is MNHEY and CDR2 is SVGAGI. The CDR3 DNA sequence: TGTGCCAGCAGTTACCCTCGACAGAACTACGAGCAGTACTTC. The encoded protein is CASSYPRQNYEQYF.

The chain employs TRBV11-1 and TRBJ2-6; D gene ambiguous. With 9 bases removed from V and 6 bases from J, the gap between germline ends came to 9 bases. CDR3 length: 12 amino acids. Germline V gives CDR1 SGHAT, CDR2 FQDESV (reference sequence). CDR3 sequence: CASGFPANVLTF. DNA for the CDR3: TGTGCCAGTGGGTTCCCGGCCAACGTCCTGACTTTC.

This clonotype turned up a few times. Relative to the germline gene, one junction end is altered; a read error may explain this. This chain uses TRBV29-1 with TRBJ1-1; D is unresolved. Germline CDR1 reads SQVTM; CDR2 reads ANQGSEA. The CDR3 runs to 14 residues. This chain's CDR3 is CSVEDGRVWTEACF. CDR3 nucleotides: TGCAGCGTTGAAGATGGGAGGGTTTGGACTGAAGCTTGCTTT. Full variable domain (outside the CDR3, taken from reference TRBV29-1 and TRBJ1-1): SAVISQKPSRDICQRGTSLTIQCQVDSQVTMMFWYRQQPGQSLTLIATANQGSEATYESGFVIDKFPISRPNLTFSTLTVSNMSPEDSSIYLCSVEDGRVWTEACFGQGTRLTVV.

This chain connects TRBV7-9 to TRBJ1-2, with no clear D. The CDR3 extends over 14 amino acids. Deletions cut 1 base from V and 6 bases from J, with 12 bases between. Germline loops: CDR1 SEHNR, CDR2 FQNEAQ (reference sequence). The CDR3 DNA reads as TGTGCCAGCAGCTTAGTTTCCGGGCTTGATGGCTACACCTTC. This gives the protein CASSLVSGLDGYTF.

J is TRBJ2-5 and V is TRBV7-2, with TRBD1 matching 7 bases. The CDR3 covers 16 residues. Germline V gives CDR1 SGHTA, CDR2 FQGNSA. The ends lost 1 base at V and 4 bases at J; junction bases unmatched: 9. The CDR3 spells CASSLGYGQVGETQYF. DNA of the CDR3: TGTGCCAGCAGCTTAGGCTACGGACAGGTCGGAGAGACCCAGTACTTC. The whole variable domain, filled in from reference TRBV7-2 and TRBJ2-5, reads GAGVSQSPSNKVTEKGKDVELRCDPISGHTALYWYRQSLGQGLEFLIYFQGNSAPDKSGLPSDRFSAERTGGSVSTLTIQRTQQEDSAVYLCASSLGYGQVGETQYFGPGTRLLVL.